This TCR beta chain was sequenced during a study of cytomegalovirus exposure and HLA in healthy donors. At the level of the study: Among the 398 genotyped donors, about 81% were placed in the Caucasian-associated ancestry cluster.

Study-wide points: A prior analysis recorded that most TCR beta V segments were productive about 87% or about 30% of the time. The study designated 150 or so TCR beta chains cytomegalovirus-associated.

Participants comprised healthy donors of bone marrow. Primers for the PCR totalled 60 Vbeta and 13 Jbeta. The table came from immunoSEQ multiplex PCR; TCRdb's copy has only in-frame clones and leaves some out. The sample yields approximately 190,000 clones, over 80% seen once. The germline V and J ends were trimmed by 1 base and 2 bases, with 5 bases remaining between them. This CDR3 has 13 amino acids. The V gene's germline CDR1 is LGHNA and CDR2 YSLEER. Comments on this clone: The antigen is unknown.

This receptor was obtained from a man in his forties in good health and CMV-seropositive. This sequence joins TRBV4-3 and TRBJ1-2; D is undetermined. The sequencing input was PBMCs. CDR3 bases: TGCGCCAGCAGCCAAGGACTGAACTATGGCTACACCTTC. Encoded protein: CASSQGLNYGYTF.